These 18 T cell receptor beta chains originate from one sample sequenced in a study of beta chain features in type 1 diabetes. Since all of the isolated RNA was reverse transcribed, expressed TCRB transcripts were what got sequenced. The assay was immunoSEQ multiplex PCR, and TCRdb's table has in-frame clones only and misses some. The sample lists some 300,000 clones; 8% were seen once. The sequencing sample was made of central memory CD4+ T cells from blood. Every receptor here comes from a woman aged 18-29 years in good health.

The CDR3 DNA follows: TGTGCCAGCAATAGTCCTGAGAAAGGTCGGGGGAGAAACACTGAAGCTTTCTTT. Residues: CASNSPEKGRGRNTEAFF. The chain couples TRBV9 to TRBJ1-1; D perhaps matches TRBD1 (5 bases). Germline V gene data show CDR1 as SGDLS and CDR2 as YYNGEE. The CDR3 length is 18 residues. Trimming removed 6 bases at V and 2 bases at J, with 26 bases between. The complete variable domain, with remaining parts taken from reference TRBV9 and TRBJ1-1, reads DSGVTQTPKHLITATGQRVTLRCSPRSGDLSVYWYQQSLDQGLQFLIQYYNGEERAKGNILERFSAQQFPDLHSELNLSSLELGDSALYFCASNSPEKGRGRNTEAFFGQGTRLTVV.

The chain carries TRBV18 and TRBJ1-5; D is ambiguous. Germline CDR1 is KGHSH and CDR2 is LQKENI. There are 15 residues in the CDR3. Deletions cut 4 bases from V and 7 bases from J, with 17 bases between. CDR3 sequence (DNA): TGTGCCAGCTCACAGACAACAGTTTTCTCGCAGCCCCAGCATTTT. Translated: CASSQTTVFSQPQHF.

Regarding this clone: The junction departs from germline at one end; a sequencing error may be responsible. The gene calls are TRBV5-1 and TRBJ2-1; no definite D call. Germline V CDR1 and CDR2: SGHRS, YFSETQ. The CDR3 sequence is 13 residues long. The CDR3 DNA follows: TGTGCCAGCAGCCGTCAGTGGTACAATGAGCAGTTCTTC. Residues: CASSRQWYNEQFF.

This clone occurred many times. Other DNA sequences in this sample translate to the same CDR3. This chain joins TRBV5-1 and TRBJ1-4; TRBD1 is a possible D gene (6 bases). CDR1 is SGHRS and CDR2 is YFSETQ in the germline V gene. This CDR3 spans 14 amino acids. Trimming removed 0 bases from V and 8 bases from J, with 11 bases in between. The CDR3: CASSLEQGGEKLFF. CDR3 coding DNA: TGCGCCAGCAGCTTGGAACAGGGAGGCGAAAAACTGTTTTTT.

This clone was observed a few times. At one end the junction does not follow the germline gene, possibly because of a read error. The chain is built from TRBV6-6 and TRBJ2-3; 8 bases fit TRBD2. Germline CDR1 MNHNY, CDR2 SVGAGI (reference sequence). This CDR3 comprises 13 residues. The CDR3 loop reads CAISAGGPDTQYF. The CDR3 region has the DNA TGTGCCATCAGTGCGGGGGGCCCAGATACGCAGTATTTT.

This clone was detected a few times. V gene TRBV11-2 combines with J gene TRBJ1-4; TRBD1 might be the D (5 bases). The germline V gene has CDR1 SGHAT and CDR2 FQNNGV. V was pared by 2 bases and J by 5 bases, with 9 bases between. The CDR3 has 14 amino acids. DNA of the CDR3: TGTGCCAGCAGCTTAATGACAGACAATGAAAAACTGTTTTTT. It translates to CASSLMTDNEKLFF.

This clone was counted a few times. This sequence joins TRBV18 and TRBJ1-5; 10 positions match TRBD1. Germline V lookup: CDR1 KGHSH, CDR2 LQKENI. The trim removed 4 bases at V and 3 bases at J, leaving 3 bases unmatched. CDR3 length: 15 amino acids. CDR3 coding DNA: TGTGCCAGCTCACTCGGGACAGGGGCCAATCAGCCCCAGCATTTT. This sequence encodes CASSLGTGANQPQHF.

This clone was found many times. V is TRBV18 and J is TRBJ2-1, with D perhaps matching TRBD2 (6 bases). V was shortened by 3 bases and J by 8 bases, with 17 bases between the two germline ends. CDR3 size: 15 residues. CDR1 KGHSH and CDR2 LQKENI come from the germline V gene. Written as DNA, the CDR3 is TGTGCCAGCTCACCCGTCTCTCCGCCGGGGGATGAGCAGTTCTTC. It translates to CASSPVSPPGDEQFF.

This clone was detected only a few times. This chain connects TRBV6-5 to TRBJ2-2, with 10 bases aligning to TRBD2. V shed 7 bases and J 3 bases; nucleotides not matched to a gene: 5. The CDR3 contains 15 residues. CDR1 is MNHEY and CDR2 is SVGAGI in the germline V gene. CDR3 sequence reads: CASTSGGYDTGELFF. As DNA, the CDR3 is TGTGCCAGCACTAGCGGGGGCTATGACACCGGGGAGCTGTTTTTT.

The rearrangement uses TRBV23-1 and TRBJ1-2; TRBD1 is a possible D gene (5 bases). TRBV23-1 is annotated as an ORF whose role is uncertain. Trimming stripped 3 bases from V and 4 bases from J, with 9 bases between. CDR3 length: 13 amino acids. The CDR3 region is CASSHPDSYGYTF. The CDR3 DNA reads TGCGCCAGCAGTCATCCAGACAGCTATGGCTACACCTTC.

The chain's CDR3 is CASSLGGREKLFF. CDR3 bases: TGTGCCAGCAGCCTCGGGGGCCGTGAAAAACTGTTTTTT. The J gene is TRBJ1-4, the V gene TRBV28; TRBD1 might be the D (6 bases). The ends were cut back, 6 bases at V and 7 bases at J, with 12 bases in the middle. In germline, CDR1 is MDHEN, CDR2 SYDVKM. The CDR3 is made up of 13 amino acids.

The chain carries TRBV30 and TRBJ2-7; D remains unclear. Germline CDR1 and CDR2: GTSNPN and SVGIG (reference sequence). V was pared by 0 bases and J by 2 bases, with 14 bases between. CDR3 size: 15 residues. CDR3 amino acids: CAWSVGLTFTYEQYF. The CDR3 DNA sequence: TGTGCCTGGAGTGTAGGCCTAACCTTTACCTACGAGCAGTACTTC.

This clone was seen only a few times. The gene calls are TRBV7-9 and TRBJ1-2, with D maybe TRBD1 (6 bases). This CDR3 is built from 13 residues. Trimming shortened V by 5 bases and J by 9 bases, and 16 bases separated the two germline ends. The germline gives CDR1 SEHNR, CDR2 FQNEAQ (reference sequence). CDR3 DNA sequence: TGTGCCAGCAGCCAAGATCTGGGGGCGCGCTACACCTTC. This translates into CASSQDLGARYTF.

This clone has a handful of counts. This chain joins TRBV5-4 and TRBJ2-7; 10 bases line up with TRBD1. V trimming: 4 bases; J trimming: 5 bases; junction bases outside the gene matches: 9. CDR1 SGHNT and CDR2 YYREEE come from the germline V gene (reference sequence). CDR3 size: 15 residues. The CDR3 reads CASSTPGQGYNEQYV. The CDR3 coding sequence is TGTGCCAGCAGCACCCCGGGACAGGGGTATAACGAGCAGTACGTC.

This clone was found a few times. The chain joins TRBV30 to TRBJ2-1; 8 positions agree with TRBD2. The germline CDR1 and CDR2 sequences are GTSNPN and SVGIG (reference sequence). The CDR3 has 18 residues. After removal of 0 bases from V and 2 bases from J, the junction contained 12 bases not matched to a gene. In nucleotides, the CDR3 is TGTGCCTGGAGTGTAGGGTCCCTCACTAGCGGAACCTACAATGAGCAGTTCTTC. Translated, it gives CAWSVGSLTSGTYNEQFF.

As regards this clone: This could be a read error, since a much larger clone is one nucleotide away. Other nucleotide sequences in the sample specify the same CDR3. This chain connects TRBV5-4 to TRBJ1-1, with unresolved D. Trimming cost V 4 bases and J 1 base, with 2 bases left between them. This CDR3 contains 11 residues. The germline V gene encodes CDR1 SGHNT and CDR2 YYREEE (reference sequence). The CDR3 reads CASSQNTEAFF. The CDR3 nucleotides read TGTGCCAGCAGCCAGAACACTGAAGCTTTCTTT.

This clone was counted many times. The chain joins TRBV14 to TRBJ2-1; TRBD1 matches 11 bases. The V gene's germline CDR1 is SGHDN and CDR2 FVKESK. The CDR3 spans 16 residues. V shed 4 bases and J 4 bases; nucleotides not matched to a gene: 6. CDR3 protein: CASSRTGGSPYNEQFF. The CDR3 DNA reads TGTGCCAGCAGCCGGACAGGGGGCTCCCCTTACAATGAGCAGTTCTTC.

This clone appeared a few times. The chain uses TRBV11-2 and TRBJ2-5; no firm D call. CDR3 length equals 13 residues. The germline gives CDR1 SGHAT, CDR2 FQNNGV. Trimming shortened V by 4 bases and J by 7 bases, and 13 bases separated the two germline ends. In nucleotides, the CDR3 is TGTGCCAGCAGCTCCGGTCCTTCCGGGACCCAGTACTTC. Its translation: CASSSGPSGTQYF.